This T cell receptor (beta chain) was sequenced in a study of CD8+ T cells in alopecia areata. Study at large: It was oral tofacitinib, at 5 to 10 mg twice daily, that treated patients received.

CDR1 is SGHTA, CDR2 FQGNSA, per germline. The length of the CDR3 is 13 residues. Trimming pared 3 bases from V and 2 bases from J, leaving 8 bases between. Following RNA extraction, reverse transcription yielded cDNA that acted as the sequencing template. TCRdb's table, derived via immunoSEQ multiplex PCR, lists solely in-frame clones and lacks some. The sample has 13,000 or so clones; about 61% are singletons. Patients with alopecia areata provided lesional scalp punch biopsies as well as peripheral blood. Overall study findings and caveats: It was less clear whether patients shared TCRs than it was in mice, possibly because of HLA. Sequencing of scalp samples also captures resident alphabeta T cells of normal skin. Affected scalp, especially in alopecia totalis/universalis, had a higher clonality than normal scalp did.

This clone was detected a few times. The antigen is unknown. The sequenced sample was skin. The TCR comes from a human donor with alopecia areata. V is TRBV7-2 and J is TRBJ2-7; no clear D gene. CDR3 loop: CASSFLGTYEQYF. Here the CDR3 DNA reads TGTGCCAGCAGCTTTCTCGGAACCTACGAGCAGTACTTC.